Following are 20 T cell receptor beta chains from one sample sequenced in a study of T-cell reconstitution after alpha-beta-depleted transplantation in children. During its preparation, the TCRbeta library received unique molecular identifiers. MiXCR was run by TCRdb on the PCR reads, yielding one entry per CDR3 protein. The data show about 160,000 distinct CDR3 sequences, approximately 10% seen once. Sequenced material: PBMCs, taken before TCRalphabeta/CD19-depleted stem cell transplant. These receptors all come from a boy aged 2-9 years with acute myeloid leukemia, due to receive a stem cell transplant.

This clonotype has at least ten counts. This chain connects TRBV5-1 to TRBJ2-3, with 8 bases that match TRBD2. There are 14 residues in the CDR3. Looked up from germline, CDR1 is SGHRS and CDR2 is YFSETQ. J lost 14 bases, V lost 0 bases, and 11 bases had no gene match. The chain's CDR3 is CASSLDTGTRSRYF. For the CDR3, the DNA is TGCGCCAGCAGCTTGGACACCGGGACTAGGTCAAGGTATTTT.

This clonotype was picked up many times. The chain couples TRBV7-9 to TRBJ1-2, with 10 bases fitting TRBD1. This CDR3 has 13 residues. V shed 6 bases, J shed 9 bases, and the junction held 7 bases outside the gene matches. The germline gives CDR1 SEHNR, CDR2 FQNEAQ (reference sequence). CDR3 bases: TGTGCCAGCAGTCGACAGGGGGCTATGAGCTACACCTTC. It is translated as CASSRQGAMSYTF.

This clonotype was observed at least ten times. The chain is built from TRBV29-1 and TRBJ2-1; 12 nucleotides agree with TRBD2. The CDR3 totals 18 residues. CDR1 is SQVTM and CDR2 is ANQGSEA in the germline V gene. V gave up 3 bases and J gave up 0 bases; unmatched junction bases: 9. CDR3: CSVETLAGGIFSYNEQFF. The CDR3 bases are TGCAGCGTTGAGACACTAGCGGGAGGCATCTTCTCCTACAATGAGCAGTTCTTC.

This clonotype was seen a handful of times. J is TRBJ2-5 and V is TRBV7-2; possibly TRBD2 for D (6 bases). V lost 7 bases and J 5 bases, leaving 17 bases between the germline ends. Germline CDR1 SGHTA, CDR2 FQGNSA. CDR3 size: 14 residues. CDR3 protein: CASTPFTGEETQYF. The DNA for the CDR3 is TGTGCCAGCACCCCCTTCACGGGGGAGGAGACCCAGTACTTC.

The J gene is TRBJ1-1, the V gene TRBV19, with 9 bases aligning to TRBD1. CDR1 and CDR2 (germline): LNHDA, SQIVND (reference sequence). V was pared by 5 bases and J by 6 bases, with 19 bases of the junction left unmatched. The CDR3 spans 18 residues. The CDR3 bases are TGTGCCAGTAGTGTCCGTCCGTGGGCACAGGGGGCTCGATCTGAAGCTTTCTTT. This codes for CASSVRPWAQGARSEAFF.

This clonotype was detected many times. This chain links TRBV5-4 with TRBJ1-1, with D possibly being TRBD1 (5 bases). V gave up 4 bases and J gave up 2 bases, with 15 bases separating them. The CDR3 loop spans 15 amino acids. Germline-derived CDR1 and CDR2 are SGHNT and YYREEE (reference sequence). CDR3 amino acids: CASSLTRGGNTEAFF. The CDR3 coding sequence is TGTGCCAGCAGCCTAACACGGGGGGGAAACACTGAAGCTTTCTTT.

This clonotype was observed many times. J is TRBJ1-2 and V is TRBV28; D uncertain. This CDR3 is built from 13 residues. The V and J ends lost 4 bases and 8 bases respectively, with 14 bases between them. Germline CDR1 and CDR2: MDHEN and SYDVKM. CDR3: CASSSPAGRGYTF. CDR3 DNA sequence: TGTGCCAGCAGTTCCCCCGCGGGAAGAGGCTACACCTTC.

The rearrangement links TRBV21-1 to TRBJ1-5. TRBV21-1 is labeled a pseudogene. The CDR3 loop spans 19 amino acids. The CDR3 DNA reads as TGTGCCAGCAGCAATGGGATATCGGTAGGGGGTCTTAGCAATCAGCCCCAGCATTTT. Translating it yields CASSNGISVGGLSNQPQHF.

This clonotype occurred many times. The rearrangement links TRBV25-1 to TRBJ2-1; tentative D call: TRBD1 (6 bases). V gave up 4 bases and J gave up 9 bases, with 25 bases separating them. CDR3 length: 17 residues. Germline V CDR1 and CDR2: MGHDK, SYGVNS. This CDR3 reads CASSASPGDNLLSEQFF. CDR3 nucleotide sequence: TGTGCCAGCAGTGCCTCCCCTGGGGACAATCTTCTTAGTGAGCAGTTCTTC.

This clonotype was counted ten times or more. V is TRBV5-1 and J is TRBJ2-2; TRBD2 matches at 10 bases. Germline V lookup: CDR1 SGHRS, CDR2 YFSETQ. Trimming removed 4 bases from V and 3 bases from J; junction bases left unmatched: 6. The CDR3 totals 16 residues. CDR3 nucleotide sequence: TGCGCCAGCAGCCCCCGGACTAGCGGCTACACCGGGGAGCTGTTTTTT. This codes for CASSPRTSGYTGELFF.

This clonotype was recorded at least ten times. V and J are TRBV7-2 and TRBJ2-5; D is possibly TRBD1 (6 bases). The length of the CDR3 is 14 residues. The germline gives CDR1 SGHTA, CDR2 FQGNSA. The ends were cut back, 6 bases at V and 10 bases at J, with 21 bases in the middle. The CDR3 bases are TGTGCCAGCAGTGGCTACAGGGACCAAGAGGTCCAGTACTTC. Protein: CASSGYRDQEVQYF.

This clonotype was detected many times. The V gene is TRBV5-1, the J gene TRBJ2-6; D remains ambiguous. The CDR3 is 15 residues long. V lost 0 bases to trimming and J lost 4 bases, with 8 bases between them. Germline V gives CDR1 SGHRS, CDR2 YFSETQ. DNA for the CDR3: TGCGCCAGCAGCTTGGTTCTCACAGGGGCCAACGTCCTGACTTTC. Protein product: CASSLVLTGANVLTF.

This clonotype was seen repeatedly, ten times or more. The gene calls are TRBV4-2 and TRBJ2-5, with 10 bases that match TRBD2. The CDR3 covers 16 residues. CDR1 LGHNA and CDR2 YNFKEQ come from the germline V gene. The V segment lost 4 bases and the J segment 2 bases; nucleotides outside the gene matches: 7. The CDR3 DNA sequence: TGTGCCAGCAGCCCCTTAGGACTAGCGGAACAAGAGACCCAGTACTTC. This gives the protein CASSPLGLAEQETQYF.

This clonotype was found many times. V usage is TRBV5-1 and J usage is TRBJ1-6; TRBD1 matches at 10 bases. There are 17 residues in the CDR3. J gave up 4 bases and V 4 bases, and 8 bases lay outside the gene matches. Germline V gene sequence: CDR1 SGHRS, CDR2 YFSETQ. CDR3 sequence: CASSHGTGERYNSPLHF. The CDR3, as DNA: TGCGCCAGCAGCCACGGGACAGGGGAAAGGTATAATTCACCCCTCCACTTT.

This clonotype was seen ten or more times. The V call is TRBV4-2, the J call TRBJ1-4, with D perhaps TRBD1 (6 bases). CDR1 is LGHNA, CDR2 YNFKEQ, per germline. Trimming shortened V by 0 bases and J by 7 bases, and 15 bases separated the two germline ends. This CDR3 spans 16 amino acids. The CDR3 DNA reads as TGTGCCAGCAGCCAAGATAGGGGGGGGCCGCTTGAAAAACTGTTTTTT. Residues: CASSQDRGGPLEKLFF.

This clonotype was counted ten times or more. The chain carries TRBV3-1 and TRBJ2-1; tentatively, D is TRBD2 (6 bases). Germline V gene lookup returns CDR1 LGHDT and CDR2 YNNKEL (reference sequence). Trimming removed 5 bases from V and 8 bases from J, with 13 bases in between. The CDR3 is 13 residues long. CDR3 protein: CASSSFSGDEQFF. CDR3 DNA sequence: TGTGCCAGCAGCTCCTTTTCGGGGGATGAGCAGTTCTTC.

This clonotype was detected only once. This clone may be a read error of a much larger clone one base away. This chain uses TRBV20-1 with TRBJ1-2, with 8 nucleotides matching TRBD1. The trim removed 5 bases at V and 8 bases at J, leaving 10 bases unmatched. The CDR3 length is 13 residues. CDR1 DFQATT and CDR2 SNEGSKA come from the germline V gene (reference sequence). The CDR3 loop reads CSAGYQGAEGYTF. CDR3 nucleotide sequence: TGCAGTGCTGGTTACCAGGGGGCAGAAGGCTACACCTTC.

Ten or more counts support this clonotype. The gene calls are TRBV20-1 and TRBJ2-5; the D is unclear. Per germline, CDR1 DFQATT and CDR2 SNEGSKA (reference sequence). The CDR3 has 12 residues. V lost 7 bases and J 0 bases, leaving 9 bases between the germline ends. The CDR3 protein is CSVGSNQETQYF. The CDR3 DNA reads TGCAGTGTCGGGTCGAACCAAGAGACCCAGTACTTC.

A single count supports this clonotype. The chain combines TRBV10-3 with TRBJ1-5; TRBD1 might be the D (5 bases). Per germline, CDR1 ENHRY and CDR2 SYGVKD. V lost 10 bases to trimming and J lost 10 bases, with 20 bases between them. This CDR3 region has 13 residues. CDR3 region: CASARDVFHPQHF. As DNA, the CDR3 is TGTGCCAGCGCCCGGGACGTATTTCACCCCCAGCATTTT.

This clonotype appeared many times. This chain connects TRBV9 to TRBJ2-7; 10 bases fit TRBD2. With 2 bases clipped from V and 1 base from J, the junction kept 3 bases outside the gene matches. The CDR3 runs to 15 residues. Germline CDR1 SGDLS, CDR2 YYNGEE. The CDR3 protein is CASSVGLAASYEQYF. The CDR3 nucleotides are TGTGCCAGCAGCGTCGGACTAGCGGCTTCCTACGAGCAGTACTTC.